Listed below are T cell receptor beta chains from one sample, sequenced in a study of control samples from healthy donors and cancer patients. The data were produced by immunoSEQ multiplex PCR, yet TCRdb's version contains in-frame clones alone and is incomplete. The repertoire holds 260,000 or so clones, 82% seen once, with more than 10% in the top ten. Sequencing input: PBMCs. The receptors were gathered from a woman aged 55-70 years with lung cancer. The CDR3 runs from the conserved cysteine through the conserved F or W. Each record gives: CDR3 protein, CDR3 DNA, V gene, D gene, clone size, J gene. D genes are given only for firm matches. The listing skips clone size in some rows; elsewhere it reads once, few, many or a size class.

CASSPPPRLAGRDNEQFF | TGTGCCAGCAGCCCCCCTCCCCGACTAGCGGGAAGGGACAATGAGCAGTTCTTC | TRBV7-9 | TRBD2 | - | TRBJ2-1
CASSLQGSTEAFF | TGTGCCAGCAGCTTACAGGGTAGCACTGAAGCTTTCTTT | TRBV5-4 | - | - | TRBJ1-1
CATSEGTHGELFF | TGTGCCACCAGTGAGGGGACCCACGGGGAGCTGTTTTTT | TRBV24-1 | - | once | TRBJ2-2
CASSSRTGSYEQYF | TGTGCCAGCAGCTCCCGGACAGGGTCCTACGAGCAGTACTTC | TRBV9 | TRBD1 | - | TRBJ2-7
CASSLDGLAGGPPYF | TGCGCCAGCAGCTTGGATGGACTAGCGGGAGGGCCCCCGTACTTC | TRBV5-1 | TRBD2 | - | TRBJ2-7
CATSDRGPTSEQFF | TGTGCCACCAGTGACAGGGGGCCTACATCTGAGCAGTTCTTC | TRBV24-1 | TRBD1 | few | TRBJ2-1
CASSLGQAISPLHF | TGTGCCAGCAGCTTGGGACAGGCGATTTCACCCCTCCACTTT | TRBV7-2 | TRBD1 | - | TRBJ1-6
CASSHPKLAGVTDTQYF | TGTGCCAGCAGCCACCCAAAGCTAGCGGGGGTCACAGATACGCAGTATTTT | TRBV3-1/TRBV3-2 | TRBD2 | - | TRBJ2-3
CASSLGGNEKLFF | TGTGCCAGCAGTTTAGGCGGTAATGAAAAACTGTTTTTT | TRBV12-3/TRBV12-4 | - | - | TRBJ1-4
CASTVPGGETQYF | TGTGCCAGCACCGTTCCAGGGGGAGAGACCCAGTACTTC | TRBV6-5 | TRBD1 | - | TRBJ2-5
CASRIAASTDTQYF | TGTGCCAGTAGAATAGCGGCTAGCACAGATACGCAGTATTTT | TRBV19 | - | - | TRBJ2-3
CASSLGQTGATEAFF | TGTGCCAGCAGCTTAGGGCAGACAGGGGCCACTGAAGCTTTCTTT | TRBV7-6 | TRBD1 | once | TRBJ1-1
CASSPGQGPQETQYF | TGCGCCAGCAGTCCTGGACAGGGCCCCCAAGAGACCCAGTACTTC | TRBV10-1 | TRBD1 | - | TRBJ2-5
CASSQTVGLAGAGEQYF | TGCGCCAGCAGCCAGACGGTGGGACTAGCGGGAGCGGGTGAGCAGTACTTC | TRBV4-1 | TRBD2 | - | TRBJ2-7
CASSPSGGSEQYF | TGTGCCAGCAGCCCGAGTGGCGGGAGCGAGCAGTACTTC | TRBV9 | TRBD2 | - | TRBJ2-7